The source of this T cell receptor beta chain is a study of beta chain features in type 1 diabetes (dated by TCRdb to 2016 to 2019). About the full investigation: Mean age, gender distribution, total cell number and subset yield did not differ between patients and healthy donors. In the study, TCRB repertoires of sorted circulating CD4+ T cell subsets from recently diagnosed type 1 diabetes patients were compared with those of matched healthy donors. Whereas all 30 or so donors provided naive and central memory subsets, regulatory and stem cell-like memory subsets were isolated from just 8 patients and roughly 8 healthy donors. A total of over 90,000,000 sorted cells were examined across all samples, and a strong correlation was observed between cell number per subset and RNA yield.

The CDR3, from cysteine to phenylalanine, totals 15 residues. The entry retains the CDR3 DNA only, 45 bases that are in frame from base 1. V is shortened by 5 bases, J by 4 bases, and the region joining them spans 17 bases. The germline V gene specifies SGHTA as CDR1 and FQGNSA as CDR2. Regarding this clone: It has no known antigen specificity. No clone much larger than this one lies a single base away; base qualities are absent.

Each donor gave one peripheral blood draw, averaging approximately 120 mL, which was collected into heparinised tubes. A BD FACSAria II and a panel including CD45RO, CCR7, CD25, CD127, CD95 and CD27 were used to sort naive, central memory, regulatory and stem cell-like memory CD4+ T cells. A purity above 95% was achieved for all sorted populations. PBMCs were separated immediately by Lymphoprep density gradient centrifugation and were stained directly, without being cultured. So that batch effects would be minimized, each experiment stained and sorted samples in pairs, pairing one healthy donor with one patient. The full study reports these points: PCR might favor shorter templates, but patient and control samples were amplified and corrected together, so any skew would affect both groups equally. Type 1 diabetes patients showed a moderate but significant shortening of TCRB CDR3 length in all four CD4+ subsets. The naive, central memory and regulatory TCRB repertoires appeared to resemble one another more closely among patients than among healthy donors. Fewer insertions and more nucleotide deletions at VDJ recombination sites were observed in patients with type 1 diabetes, implying thymic rearrangement abnormalities. Because cDNA was sequenced instead of genomic DNA, highly expressing activated cells could be over-represented, though the groups showed no difference in activation or CD3 levels. Because the HLA sub-analyses included only small numbers of individuals, any influence of HLA type on TCRB rearrangement was left unresolved.

The entire isolated RNA was reverse transcribed using the High Capacity cDNA Reverse Transcription Kit, and thus expressed TCRB transcripts were sequenced. Deep immunoSEQ sequencing was performed on naive, central memory and regulatory T cell samples, with an average of about 3.6 million total reads per sample. After sorted cells were lysed in RLT buffer, RNA was extracted with DNase-treated RNeasy Micro or Mini kits, with the choice depending on cell number. Each cell subset was processed on its own to prevent cross-contamination, while patient and healthy donor samples were processed together. TCRB sequences were amplified from cDNA with the immunoSEQ multiplex PCR, producing 87-bp fragments spanning the CDR3 region. Sequencing of the amplicons was performed on the Illumina HiSeq platform. Concerning the study's data processing: PCR bias was computationally corrected using synthetic template baselines, reads within Hamming distance 2 were collapsed, and singletons that could not be merged were discarded. Reads were aligned to IMGT to assign V, D and J genes, CDR3 length, and insertions or deletions at six rearrangement sites. Within each subset, clonotype counts were normalized to sorted cell number, and only after that were true diversity and Gini coefficients computed with the tcR R package. Repertoire sharing was quantified using the overlap coefficient calculated on TCRB nucleotide sequences. Out-of-frame TCRB sequences from naive cells were analyzed as a proxy for the pre-selection repertoire. TCRdb limited this immuneACCESS table to in-frame rearrangements with V and J called. A share of clones is missing; checked studies link under half to unresolved V genes, and the rest is unexplained. V, J and clone size derive from that table, while D and trimming were established from the DNA sequence. This sample comprises approximately 340,000 clones, about 16% of them detected only once. Clones ranked in the top ten supply 0.019% of the sample.

Material: naive CD4+ T cells from blood. The sample's cell subset or site label, decoded: true naive CD4+ T cells. The source of this sequence is a woman between 18 and 30 years old in good health. The chain employs TRBV7-2 and TRBJ2-5; matching of 7 bases hints at TRBD1 as the D gene. The CDR3 loop reads CASSPQHRGGETQYF. The nucleotides read TGTGCCAGCAGCCCCCAACACAGGGGAGGAGAGACCCAGTACTTC. The CDR3, completed at both ends by the reference TRBV7-2 and TRBJ2-5 genes, gives the full variable domain GAGVSQSPSNKVTEKGKDVELRCDPISGHTALYWYRQSLGQGLEFLIYFQGNSAPDKSGLPSDRFSAERTGGSVSTLTIQRTQQEDSAVYLCASSPQHRGGETQYFGPGTRLLVL.